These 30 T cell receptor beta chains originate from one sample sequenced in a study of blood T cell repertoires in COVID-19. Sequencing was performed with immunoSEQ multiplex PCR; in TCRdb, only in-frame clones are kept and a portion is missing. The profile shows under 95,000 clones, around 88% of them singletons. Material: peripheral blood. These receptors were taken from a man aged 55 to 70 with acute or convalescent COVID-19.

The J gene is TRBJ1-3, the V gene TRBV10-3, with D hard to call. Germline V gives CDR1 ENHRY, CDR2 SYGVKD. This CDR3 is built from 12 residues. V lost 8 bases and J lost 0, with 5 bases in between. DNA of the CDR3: TGTGCCATCGCCAGCTCTGGAAACACCATATATTTT. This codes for CAIASSGNTIYF.

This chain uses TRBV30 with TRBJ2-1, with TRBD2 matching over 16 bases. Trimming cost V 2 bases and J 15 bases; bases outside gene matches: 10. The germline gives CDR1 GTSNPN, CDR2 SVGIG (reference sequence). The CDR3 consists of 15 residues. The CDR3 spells CAWSTGTSGGVWRFF. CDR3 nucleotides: TGTGCCTGGAGTACCGGGACTAGCGGGGGGGTATGGAGGTTCTTC. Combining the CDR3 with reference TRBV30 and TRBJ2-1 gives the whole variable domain SQTIHQWPATLVQPVGSPLSLECTVEGTSNPNLYWYRQAAGRGLQLLFYSVGIGQISSEVPQNLSASRPQDRQFILSSKKLLLSDSGFYLCAWSTGTSGGVWRFFGPGTRLTVL.

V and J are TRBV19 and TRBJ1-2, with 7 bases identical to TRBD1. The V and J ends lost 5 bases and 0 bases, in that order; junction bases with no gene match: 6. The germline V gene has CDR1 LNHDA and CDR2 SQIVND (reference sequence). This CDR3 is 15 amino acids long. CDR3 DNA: TGTGCCAGTAGTCGATCGGACAGGACTAACTATGGCTACACCTTC. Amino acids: CASSRSDRTNYGYTF.

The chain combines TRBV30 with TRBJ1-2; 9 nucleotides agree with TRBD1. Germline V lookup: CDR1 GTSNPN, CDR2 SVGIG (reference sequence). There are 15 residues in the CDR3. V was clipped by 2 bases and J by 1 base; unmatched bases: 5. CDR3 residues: CAWSLGTGSNYGYTF. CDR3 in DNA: TGTGCCTGGAGTCTAGGGACAGGGAGTAACTATGGCTACACCTTC.

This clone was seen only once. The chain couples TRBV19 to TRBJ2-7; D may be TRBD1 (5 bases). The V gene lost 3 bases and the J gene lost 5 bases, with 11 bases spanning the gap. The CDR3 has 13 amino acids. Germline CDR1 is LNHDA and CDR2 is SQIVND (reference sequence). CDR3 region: CASSIWAGNEQYF. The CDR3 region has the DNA TGTGCCAGTAGTATCTGGGCAGGGAACGAGCAGTACTTC.

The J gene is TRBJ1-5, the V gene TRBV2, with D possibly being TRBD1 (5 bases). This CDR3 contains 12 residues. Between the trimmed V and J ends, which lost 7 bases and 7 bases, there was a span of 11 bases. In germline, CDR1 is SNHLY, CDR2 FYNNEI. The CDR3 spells CASTRVGQPQHF. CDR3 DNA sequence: TGTGCCAGCACCAGGGTTGGGCAGCCCCAGCATTTT.

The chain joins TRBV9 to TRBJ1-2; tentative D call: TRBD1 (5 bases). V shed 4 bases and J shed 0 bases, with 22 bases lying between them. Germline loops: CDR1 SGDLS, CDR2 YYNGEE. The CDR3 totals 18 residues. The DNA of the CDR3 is TGTGCCAGCAGCTTAAACCCCGGGGGGACGAATACTAACTATGGCTACACCTTC. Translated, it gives CASSLNPGGTNTNYGYTF.

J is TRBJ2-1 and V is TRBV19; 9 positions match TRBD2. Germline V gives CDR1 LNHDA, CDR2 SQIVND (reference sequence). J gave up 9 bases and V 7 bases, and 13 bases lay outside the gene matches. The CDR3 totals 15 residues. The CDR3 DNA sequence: TGTGCCAGTAAACCTCTGGCGGGGGGGCCGGGTGAGCAGTTCTTC. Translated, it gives CASKPLAGGPGEQFF.

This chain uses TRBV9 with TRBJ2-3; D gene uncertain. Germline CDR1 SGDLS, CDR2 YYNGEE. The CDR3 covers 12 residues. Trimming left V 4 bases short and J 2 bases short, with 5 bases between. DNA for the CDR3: TGTGCCAGCAGCCCTACCACAGATACGCAGTATTTT. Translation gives CASSPTTDTQYF.

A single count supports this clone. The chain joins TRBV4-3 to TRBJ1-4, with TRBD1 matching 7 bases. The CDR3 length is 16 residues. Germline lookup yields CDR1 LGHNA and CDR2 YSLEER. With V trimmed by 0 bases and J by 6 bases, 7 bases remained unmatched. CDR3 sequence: CASSQETGPRDEKLFF. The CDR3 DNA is TGCGCCAGCAGCCAAGAGACAGGGCCACGGGATGAAAAACTGTTTTTT.

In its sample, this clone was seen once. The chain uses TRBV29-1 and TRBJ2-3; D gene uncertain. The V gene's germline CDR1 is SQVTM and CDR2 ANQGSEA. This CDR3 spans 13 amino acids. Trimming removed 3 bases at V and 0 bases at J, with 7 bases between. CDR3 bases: TGCAGCGTTGACGGTACGAGCACAGATACGCAGTATTTT. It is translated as CSVDGTSTDTQYF.

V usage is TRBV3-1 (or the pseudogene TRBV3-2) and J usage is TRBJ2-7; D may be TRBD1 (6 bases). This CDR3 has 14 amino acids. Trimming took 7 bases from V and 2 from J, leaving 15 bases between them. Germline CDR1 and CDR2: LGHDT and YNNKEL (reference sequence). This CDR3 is CASTPDRHPYEQYF. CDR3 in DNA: TGTGCCAGCACCCCGGACAGACATCCCTACGAGCAGTACTTC.

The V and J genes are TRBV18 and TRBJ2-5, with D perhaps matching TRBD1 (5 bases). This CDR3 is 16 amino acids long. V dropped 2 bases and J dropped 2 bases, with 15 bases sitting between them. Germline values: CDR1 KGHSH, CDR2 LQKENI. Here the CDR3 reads CASSPKEPGKQETQYF. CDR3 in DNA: TGTGCCAGCTCACCAAAAGAGCCAGGGAAGCAAGAGACCCAGTACTTC.

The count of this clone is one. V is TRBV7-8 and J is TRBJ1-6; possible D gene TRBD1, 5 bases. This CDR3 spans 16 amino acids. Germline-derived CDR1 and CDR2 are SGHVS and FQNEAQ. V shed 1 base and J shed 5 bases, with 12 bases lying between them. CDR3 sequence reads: CASSLGAGGNNSPLHF. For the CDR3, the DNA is TGTGCCAGCAGCTTAGGAGCCGGGGGGAATAATTCACCCCTCCACTTT.

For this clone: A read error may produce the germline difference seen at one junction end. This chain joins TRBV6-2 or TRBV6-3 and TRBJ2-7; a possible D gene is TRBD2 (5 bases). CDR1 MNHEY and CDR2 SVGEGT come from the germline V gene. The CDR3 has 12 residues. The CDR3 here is CASSYSKGELDF. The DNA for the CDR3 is TGTGCCAGCAGTTACTCGAAGGGAGAACTAGACTTC.

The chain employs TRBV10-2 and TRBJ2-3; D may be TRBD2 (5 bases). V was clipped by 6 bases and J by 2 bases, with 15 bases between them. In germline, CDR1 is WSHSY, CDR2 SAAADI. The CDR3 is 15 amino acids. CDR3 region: CASSPDWMITDTQYF. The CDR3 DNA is TGCGCCAGCAGCCCGGACTGGATGATCACAGATACGCAGTATTTT.

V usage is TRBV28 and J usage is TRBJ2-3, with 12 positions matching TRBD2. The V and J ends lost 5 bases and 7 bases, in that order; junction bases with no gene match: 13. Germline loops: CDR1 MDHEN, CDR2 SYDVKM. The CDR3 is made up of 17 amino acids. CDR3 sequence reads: CASSPLTSGGSLYTQYF. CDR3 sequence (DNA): TGTGCCAGCAGTCCGTTGACTAGCGGGGGTTCTCTTTATACGCAGTATTTT. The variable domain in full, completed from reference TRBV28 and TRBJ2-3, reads DVKVTQSSRYLVKRTGEKVFLECVQDMDHENMFWYRQDPGLGLRLIYFSYDVKMKEKGDIPEGYSVSREKKERFSLILESASTNQTSMYLCASSPLTSGGSLYTQYFGPGTRLTVL.

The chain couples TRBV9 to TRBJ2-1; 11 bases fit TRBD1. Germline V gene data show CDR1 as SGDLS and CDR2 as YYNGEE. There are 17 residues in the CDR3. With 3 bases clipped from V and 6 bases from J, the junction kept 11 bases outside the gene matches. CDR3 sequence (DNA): TGTGCCAGCAGCGGCCTTACCGGGACAGGGGGGAGCAATGAGCAGTTCTTC. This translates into CASSGLTGTGGSNEQFF.

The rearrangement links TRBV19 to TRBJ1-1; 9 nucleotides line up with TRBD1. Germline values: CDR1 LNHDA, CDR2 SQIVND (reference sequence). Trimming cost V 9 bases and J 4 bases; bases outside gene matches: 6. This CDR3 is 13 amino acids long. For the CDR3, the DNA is TGTGCCAGCCGCACAGGGGGCCTCACTGAAGCTTTCTTT. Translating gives CASRTGGLTEAFF.

For the CDR3, the DNA is TGTGCCTGGATAGCTCCGATTAGCACAGATACGCAGTATTTT. This sequence encodes CAWIAPISTDTQYF. The gene calls are TRBV30 and TRBJ2-3; D gene unclear. Germline V CDR1 and CDR2: GTSNPN, SVGIG (reference sequence). Trimming stripped 4 bases from V and 0 bases from J, with 11 bases between. The CDR3 covers 14 residues.

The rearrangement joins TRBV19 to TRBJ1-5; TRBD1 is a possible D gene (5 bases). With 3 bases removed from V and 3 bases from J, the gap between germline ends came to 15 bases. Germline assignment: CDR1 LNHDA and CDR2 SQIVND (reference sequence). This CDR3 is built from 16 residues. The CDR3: CASSMSGVRNNQPQHF. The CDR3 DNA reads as TGTGCCAGTAGTATGTCGGGGGTTCGAAACAATCAGCCCCAGCATTTT.

The CDR3 here is CASSQGTPGVSPLHF. The CDR3 DNA is TGTGCCAGCTCCCAGGGGACGCCTGGTGTTTCACCCCTCCACTTT. The chain joins TRBV5-5 to TRBJ1-6, with D maybe TRBD1 (6 bases). This CDR3 has 15 residues. Trimming stripped 7 bases from V and 9 bases from J, with 20 bases between. Germline V gene data show CDR1 as SGHKS and CDR2 as YYEKEE (reference sequence).

CDR3 amino acids: CASSLDRFRGRNEKLFF. CDR3 nucleotide sequence: TGTGCCAGCAGCTTAGATCGTTTCAGGGGGCGTAACGAAAAACTGTTTTTT. The rearrangement uses TRBV11-2 and TRBJ1-4, with TRBD1 matching 8 bases. J was trimmed by 8 bases and V by 0 bases; bases with no gene match: 11. This CDR3 is 17 amino acids long. Germline-derived CDR1 and CDR2 are SGHAT and FQNNGV.

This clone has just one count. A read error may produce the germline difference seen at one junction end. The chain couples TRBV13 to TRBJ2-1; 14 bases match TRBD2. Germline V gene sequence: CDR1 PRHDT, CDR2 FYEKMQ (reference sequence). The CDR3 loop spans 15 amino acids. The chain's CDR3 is CASSIGLAGGNEQFF. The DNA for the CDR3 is TGTGCCAGCAGCATAGGACTAGCGGGGGGTAATGAGCAGTTCTTC.

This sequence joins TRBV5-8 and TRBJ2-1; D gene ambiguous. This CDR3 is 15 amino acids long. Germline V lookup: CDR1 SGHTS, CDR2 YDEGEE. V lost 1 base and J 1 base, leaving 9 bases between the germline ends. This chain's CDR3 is CASSLLGGSYNEQFF. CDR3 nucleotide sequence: TGTGCCAGCAGCTTGCTTGGCGGTTCCTACAATGAGCAGTTCTTC.

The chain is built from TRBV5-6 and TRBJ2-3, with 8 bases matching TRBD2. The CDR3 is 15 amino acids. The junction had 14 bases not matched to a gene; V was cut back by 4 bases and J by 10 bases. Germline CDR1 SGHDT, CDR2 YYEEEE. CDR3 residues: CASSDGPTGRGAQYF. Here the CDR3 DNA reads TGTGCCAGCAGCGATGGACCTACCGGGCGGGGGGCGCAGTATTTT. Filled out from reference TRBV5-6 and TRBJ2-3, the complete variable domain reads DAGVTQSPTHLIKTRGQQVTLRCSPKSGHDTVSWYQQALGQGPQFIFQYYEEEERQRGNFPDRFSGHQFPNYSSELNVNALLLGDSALYLCASSDGPTGRGAQYFGPGTRLTVL.

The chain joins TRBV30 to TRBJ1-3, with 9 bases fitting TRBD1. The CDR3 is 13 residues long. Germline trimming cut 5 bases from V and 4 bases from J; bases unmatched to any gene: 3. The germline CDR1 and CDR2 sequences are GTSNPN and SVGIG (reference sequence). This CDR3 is CAWAGQGGNTIYF. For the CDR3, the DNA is TGTGCCTGGGCAGGACAGGGGGGAAACACCATATATTTT.

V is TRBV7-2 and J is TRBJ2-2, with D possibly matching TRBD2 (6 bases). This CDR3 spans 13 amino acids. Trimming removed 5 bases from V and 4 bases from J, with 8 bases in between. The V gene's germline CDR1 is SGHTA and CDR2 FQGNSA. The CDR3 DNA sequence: TGTGCCAGCAGCCCGGGACTCACCGGGGAGCTGTTTTTT. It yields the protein CASSPGLTGELFF.

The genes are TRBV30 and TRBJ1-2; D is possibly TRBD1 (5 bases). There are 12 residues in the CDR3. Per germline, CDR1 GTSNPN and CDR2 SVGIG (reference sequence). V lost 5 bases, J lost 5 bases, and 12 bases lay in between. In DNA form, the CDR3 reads TGTGCCTGGCGGGCAGGGTATTATGGCTACACCTTC. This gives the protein CAWRAGYYGYTF.

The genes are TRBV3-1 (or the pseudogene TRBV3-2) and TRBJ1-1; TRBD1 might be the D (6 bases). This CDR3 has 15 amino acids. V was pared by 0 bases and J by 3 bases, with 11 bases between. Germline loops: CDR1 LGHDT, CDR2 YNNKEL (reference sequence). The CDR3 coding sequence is TGTGCCAGCAGCCAAGAAGGGGGGGAATACACTGAAGCTTTCTTT. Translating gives CASSQEGGEYTEAFF.